This TCR beta chain was identified in a study of CD8 T cells in ankylosing spondylitis. General study findings and limits: Ankylosing spondylitis blood seemed to carry a telltale TCR beta motif made of several highly homologous variants.

The germline gives CDR1 SGHVS, CDR2 FNYEAQ. V shed 1 base, J shed 6 bases, and the junction held 5 bases outside the gene matches. The CDR3 extends over 16 amino acids. A few counts support this clonotype. The antigen is not known. Each CDR3 protein gets one entry after TCRdb re-called the 5' RACE reads with MiXCR. The sample lists fewer than 400,000 distinct CDR3 sequences, around 22% occurring once. The chain links TRBV7-6 to TRBJ2-2; 10 positions match TRBD2. The source is a male donor with ankylosing spondylitis. The sample comprised blood, either unsorted or a sorted T cell fraction (not recorded which). The CDR3 protein is CASSLVGLAGAGELFF. CDR3 bases: TGTGCCAGCAGCTTAGTGGGGCTAGCGGGAGCCGGGGAGCTGTTTTTT. The full variable domain, completed using reference TRBV7-6 and TRBJ2-2, is GAGVSQSPRYKVTKRGQDVALRCDPISGHVSLYWYRQALGQGPEFLTYFNYEAQQDKSGLPNDRFSAERPEGSISTLTIQRTEQRDSAMYRCASSLVGLAGAGELFFGEGSRLTVL.